Listed below are T cell receptor beta chains from one sample, sequenced in a study of T cell repertoires in cytomegalovirus infection. Each CDR3 protein gets one entry after TCRdb re-called the reads with MiXCR. The table lists about 700,000 distinct CDR3 sequences, 30% to 35% of them singletons. No antigen is known for these receptors. Sample: cultured PBMCs, taken from culture after CMV antigen stimulation. These receptors originate from a human donor in good health (CMV status not recorded). Some clones in this sample may be carry-over from other donors' samples. Each CDR3 is given with its conserved first and last residue. Each record gives: V gene, J gene, D gene, clone size, CDR3 DNA, CDR3 protein. The D gene is left open where the match is weak. Some rows mark clone size as missing; the rest say once, few, many or name a class of expanded clone.

TRBV6-5	TRBJ2-5	-	-	TGTGCCAGCAGGATGAGTGAGACCCAGTACTTC	CASRMSETQYF
TRBV2	TRBJ2-7	-	-	TGTGCCAGCAGCGTGCTCCGGGGCACCTACGAGCAGTACTTC	CASSVLRGTYEQYF
TRBV7-9	TRBJ2-5	TRBD2	few	TGTGCCAGCAGCTCACCGCCGTGGGCGGGAGGTTTGAAGACCCAGTACTTC	CASSSPPWAGGLKTQYF
TRBV12-3/TRBV12-4	TRBJ1-2	-	few	TGTGCCAGCAGTACTCGAGGAGACTATGGCTACACCTTC	CASSTRGDYGYTF
TRBV4-1	TRBJ2-1	TRBD2	-	TGCGCCAGCAGCCCACTAGCGATCTCCTACAATGAGCAGTTCTTC	CASSPLAISYNEQFF
TRBV7-9	TRBJ1-2	-	-	TGTGCCAGCAGCCACACCCGGGCAGGGTCCAACTATGGCTACACCTTC	CASSHTRAGSNYGYTF
TRBV12-3/TRBV12-4	TRBJ1-6	-	-	TGTGCCAGTATGAGCGGGACAATGAATAATTCACCCCTCCACTTT	CASMSGTMNNSPLHF
TRBV3-1	TRBJ1-4	-	-	TGTGCCAGCAGCCAAGATAGTCCAGGGATACAGAAACTGTTTTTT	CASSQDSPGIQKLFF
TRBV6-1	TRBJ2-3	TRBD1	-	TGTGCCAGCGAGGACAGGGGGAGGACAGATACGCAGTATTTT	CASEDRGRTDTQYF
TRBV6-6	TRBJ2-2	-	once	TGTGCCAGCAGTTACTCGATTGCTTCCACCACCGGGGAGCTGTTTTTT	CASSYSIASTTGELFF
TRBV7-2	TRBJ1-5	-	many	TGTGCCAGCAGCTTACCATCGCAGCCCCAGCATTTT	CASSLPSQPQHF
TRBV7-2	TRBJ2-1	-	few	TGTGCCAGCAGCTTAATATACTCCCATGAGCAGTTCTTC	CASSLIYSHEQFF
TRBV4-1	TRBJ1-5	-	-	TGCGCCAGCAGCCAAGATGGCAGGGGTCAGCCCCAGCATTTT	CASSQDGRGQPQHF
TRBV18	TRBJ1-1	TRBD1	-	TGTGCCAGCTCCAACAGGGGCACTGAAGCTTTCTTT	CASSNRGTEAFF
TRBV10-3	TRBJ2-3	-	-	TGTGCCTTGGGGGAGAGCACAGATACGCAGTATTTT	CALGESTDTQYF
TRBV7-2	TRBJ2-5	TRBD2	many	TGTGCCAGCAGCTCGCGGACTAGCGGCCAAGAGACCCAGTACTTC	CASSSRTSGQETQYF
TRBV5-3	TRBJ1-6	TRBD1	few	TGTGCCAGCAGCTTGCCTCAGGGGGATTCACCCCTCCACTTT	CASSLPQGDSPLHF
TRBV7-2	TRBJ1-6	TRBD1	-	TGTGCCAGCAGCCAGGGGGCCACTAATTCACCCCTCCACTTT	CASSQGATNSPLHF
TRBV7-9	TRBJ1-2	-	-	TGTGCCAGCAGCTTAGAGGTGTTGGAGGGCTATGGCTACACCTTC	CASSLEVLEGYGYTF
TRBV19	TRBJ1-1	-	-	TGTGCCACCTCCCCCTGGCTCCGCTGGGAGAACACTGAAGCTTTCTTT	CATSPWLRWENTEAFF